A selection of T cell receptor beta chains follows, all from one sample in a study of breast tumors, draining lymph nodes, adjacent tissues. TCRdb reprocessed the multiplex PCR reads with MiXCR, giving one entry per CDR3 protein. The top ten clones hold approximately 20% of a sample with more than 15,000 distinct CDR3 sequences, 43% of them seen once. Sequences were obtained from breast tumor tissue. The receptors stem from a female donor with breast cancer. Some clones in this sample may be carry-over from other donors' samples. CDR3s leave out the opening cysteine and the closing phenylalanine or tryptophan. Rows may omit the clone size; those that give it use once, few, many or a size class.

V	J	size	CDR3
TRBV19	TRBJ1-1	NA	ASSWGGSNTEAF
TRBV10-3	TRBJ2-4	few	AIIRDILGVDIQY
TRBV27	TRBJ2-2	many	ASRMQHGGELF
TRBV6-6	TRBJ2-3	many	ASSYQSSATDTQY
TRBV15	TRBJ2-3	NA	ATGRGSGGLGTTGTQY
TRBV12-5	TRBJ2-7	few	ASGLDPAPEQY
TRBV6-2/TRBV6-3	TRBJ1-4	many	ASSQGAHEKLF
TRBV6-5	TRBJ1-6	once	ASSYQTGGLTR
TRBV12-3/TRBV12-4	TRBJ1-6	NA	ASRKGSSYNSPLH
TRBV19	TRBJ1-4	many	ASTGTGGPNEKLF
TRBV2	TRBJ1-3	many	ASNFQTGNTIY
TRBV12-3/TRBV12-4	TRBJ2-1	many	ASRQWTSGRSNEQF
TRBV2	TRBJ2-7	NA	ASSGTAYEQY
TRBV4-1	TRBJ2-7	NA	ASSQDPSGSRSYEQY
TRBV12-3/TRBV12-4	TRBJ2-3	medium-sized	ASSPGTLTQY
TRBV20-1	TRBJ2-2	large	SARTSGGGTGELF
TRBV18	TRBJ1-4	NA	ASSPTTTNEKLF
TRBV12-3/TRBV12-4	TRBJ1-6	NA	ASSLVADSPLH
TRBV5-1	TRBJ2-2	NA	ASSRTGGSDTGELF
TRBV12-3/TRBV12-4	TRBJ1-2	NA	ASRPIGVSDCGYT
TRBV30	TRBJ2-7	NA	AWRTSGRYEQY
TRBV20-1	TRBJ2-1	NA	SAGGDSIEQF
TRBV20-1	TRBJ2-7	NA	SGPGTNLQY
TRBV9	TRBJ2-1	medium-sized	ASSASRFRSYNEQF
TRBV9	TRBJ1-2	many	ASSVGLGIYGYT
TRBV4-2	TRBJ2-1	many	ASSQEQEGDEQF
TRBV9	TRBJ2-1	large	ASSVDSGQQF
TRBV7-8	TRBJ2-3	medium-sized	ASSLTGLDLAGTDTQY
TRBV15	TRBJ2-3	NA	ATSSARGRASLSSNTQY
TRBV18	TRBJ2-5	many	ASSTGAVPQETQY
TRBV25-1	TRBJ2-3	many	ASSVIGVTDTQY
TRBV20-1	TRBJ2-1	many	SQGTGLAGGSEQF
TRBV11-2	TRBJ2-3	many	ASSSPRTGTSSGGGTDTQY
TRBV2	TRBJ2-3	NA	ASREEGLAGDTQY
TRBV9	TRBJ1-1	once	ASSEGLNTEAF
TRBV7-9	TRBJ2-3	NA	ASSRSRSPGTGWTDTQY
TRBV9	TRBJ2-5	many	ASSVGSKQETQY
TRBV6-5	TRBJ2-7	NA	ASNLGKGERY
TRBV2	TRBJ1-6	few	ASSVFSALH
TRBV6-1	TRBJ1-2	many	ASSDNNYGYT
TRBV7-9	TRBJ1-6	NA	ASSMTGEPLH